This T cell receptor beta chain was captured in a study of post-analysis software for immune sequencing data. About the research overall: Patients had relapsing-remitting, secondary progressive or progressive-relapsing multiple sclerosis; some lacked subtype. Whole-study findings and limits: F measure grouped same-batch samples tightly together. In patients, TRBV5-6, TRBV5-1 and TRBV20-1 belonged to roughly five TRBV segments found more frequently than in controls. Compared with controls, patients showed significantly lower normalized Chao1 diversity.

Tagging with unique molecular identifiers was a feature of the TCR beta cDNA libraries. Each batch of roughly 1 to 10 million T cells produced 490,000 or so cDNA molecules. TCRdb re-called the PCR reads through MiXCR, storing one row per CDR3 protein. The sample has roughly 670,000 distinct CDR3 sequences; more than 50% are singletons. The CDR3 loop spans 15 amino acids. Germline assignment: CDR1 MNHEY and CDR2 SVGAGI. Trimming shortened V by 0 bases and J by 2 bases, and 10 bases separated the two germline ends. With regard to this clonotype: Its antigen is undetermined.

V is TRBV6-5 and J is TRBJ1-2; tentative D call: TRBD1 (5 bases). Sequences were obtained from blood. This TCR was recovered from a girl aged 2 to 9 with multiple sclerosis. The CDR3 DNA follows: TGTGCCAGCAGTTACTCGACTTGGACAAACTATGGCTACACCTTC. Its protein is CASSYSTWTNYGYTF.